This T cell receptor (beta chain) derives from a study of response to subunit inactivated influenza vaccine. Germline V CDR1 and CDR2: SQVTM, ANQGSEA. Trimming stripped 8 bases from V and 3 bases from J, with 15 bases between. The CDR3 runs 13 residues. Via MiXCR, TCRdb re-called the RT-PCR reads, giving one row per CDR3 protein. Here the sample spans around 540,000 distinct CDR3 sequences, about 10% being singletons. This specimen was PBMCs from blood, taken on the day of vaccination. This receptor was identified in a man in his forties or fifties who received an inactivated influenza vaccine. The chain carries TRBV29-1 and TRBJ2-3, with D possibly being TRBD1 (6 bases). DNA for the CDR3: TGCAGCACATCAGGGGCGGCAACAGATACGCAGTATTTT. As protein: CSTSGAATDTQYF.